The rows below give T cell receptor beta chains drawn from one sample of a study of shared clonotypes between healthy human individuals. TCRdb keeps only in-frame clones here, not all; method: immunoSEQ multiplex PCR. The sample has roughly 2.1 million clones, more than 85% seen once. The specimen was naive CD8+ T cells from PBMCs. These receptors came from a man aged 18 to 29 in good health. Some clones in this sample may be carry-over from other donors' samples. The conserved cysteine and the conserved F or W are not part of the CDR3 here. A row's size may be missing; if present it is once, few, many or a size class.

CDR3: ASSLGGDQPQH
J: TRBJ1-5
length: 11
V: TRBV13
size: few

CDR3: ASSPQRARYGDEQF
J: TRBJ2-1
length: 14
V: TRBV9
size: -

CDR3: ASSEGRHLYSNQPQH
J: TRBJ1-5
length: 15
V: TRBV6-1
size: -

CDR3: ASSDDRGEEKLF
J: TRBJ1-4
length: 12
V: TRBV6-1
size: once

CDR3: ASSLRENTGELF
J: TRBJ2-2
length: 12
V: TRBV5-6
size: -

CDR3: ASSASFPDIVTNYGYT
J: TRBJ1-2
length: 16
V: TRBV11-2
size: -

CDR3: SVRGGHRNTEAF
J: TRBJ1-1
length: 12
V: TRBV29-1
size: -

CDR3: ASSPTMASGSTDTQY
J: TRBJ2-3
length: 15
V: TRBV11-1
size: -

CDR3: ASSSGLPYEQY
J: TRBJ2-7
length: 11
V: TRBV6-1
size: -

CDR3: ASSWARADNQPQH
J: TRBJ1-5
length: 13
V: TRBV7-8
size: -

CDR3: SVELGRKIEAF
J: TRBJ1-1
length: 11
V: TRBV29-1
size: -

CDR3: ASSHLRTSVAGELF
J: TRBJ2-2
length: 14
V: TRBV28
size: -

CDR3: ASSLYAGPNPKETQY
J: TRBJ2-5
length: 15
V: TRBV28
size: -

CDR3: ASSLVGGDNEQF
J: TRBJ2-1
length: 12
V: TRBV5-4
size: -

CDR3: ASSPRGGSLYEQY
J: TRBJ2-7
length: 13
V: TRBV27
size: -

CDR3: ASSVVGHFTDTQY
J: TRBJ2-3
length: 13
V: TRBV9
size: -

CDR3: ASSQEAGRAGEGNEQF
J: TRBJ2-1
length: 16
V: TRBV4-2
size: -

CDR3: ASSSRGGRGGLINEKLF
J: TRBJ1-4
length: 17
V: TRBV7-9
size: -

CDR3: ASGSGVEQY
J: TRBJ2-7
length: 9
V: TRBV12-5
size: once

CDR3: ASSLLAGGPLAEQF
J: TRBJ2-1
length: 14
V: TRBV27
size: once

CDR3: ASRLTGGFPGELF
J: TRBJ2-2
length: 13
V: TRBV19
size: -

CDR3: ASSSRTSGRNEQF
J: TRBJ2-1
length: 13
V: TRBV7-2
size: -

CDR3: ATGPVGPGQY
J: TRBJ2-7
length: 10
V: TRBV27
size: -

CDR3: ASSEAGGSKGAF
J: TRBJ1-1
length: 12
V: TRBV6-1
size: -

CDR3: ASSFPVTGNTEAF
J: TRBJ1-1
length: 13
V: TRBV28
size: -

CDR3: ASSPSPGDAEAF
J: TRBJ1-1
length: 12
V: TRBV27
size: -

CDR3: ASSSRVAKNIQY
J: TRBJ2-4
length: 12
V: TRBV28
size: -

CDR3: ASSLYRGRGNEQF
J: TRBJ2-1
length: 13
V: TRBV11-2
size: -

CDR3: ASRDGSTDTQY
J: TRBJ2-3
length: 11
V: TRBV6-5
size: -

CDR3: ASSPGGLNQPQH
J: TRBJ1-5
length: 12
V: TRBV18
size: -

CDR3: ASSPGLAGDRDTQY
J: TRBJ2-3
length: 14
V: TRBV7-6
size: -

CDR3: ASSRSRDHQETQY
J: TRBJ2-5
length: 13
V: TRBV18
size: -

CDR3: ASSLGRGRYNEQF
J: TRBJ2-1
length: 13
V: TRBV4-3
size: -

CDR3: ASSLWKGQTQY
J: TRBJ2-5
length: 11
V: TRBV7-6
size: -

CDR3: ASSSRGGKMGETQY
J: TRBJ2-5
length: 14
V: TRBV7-9
size: once

CDR3: ASSFRVGNSPLH
J: TRBJ1-6
length: 12
V: TRBV28
size: -

CDR3: ASRQVGTGRSYEQY
J: TRBJ2-7
length: 14
V: TRBV27
size: -

CDR3: ASSLTSGRAADEQF
J: TRBJ2-1
length: 14
V: TRBV7-3
size: -

CDR3: ASRAPGESNEKLF
J: TRBJ1-4
length: 13
V: TRBV19
size: -

CDR3: ASSSAIGNEQF
J: TRBJ2-1
length: 11
V: TRBV5-1
size: -

CDR3: ASSQQGSRSGNTIY
J: TRBJ1-3
length: 14
V: TRBV23-1
size: -

CDR3: ASSLELAGARY
J: TRBJ2-5
length: 11
V: TRBV13
size: -

CDR3: ASRSVLNEQF
J: TRBJ2-1
length: 10
V: TRBV11-2
size: -

CDR3: ASSLGGPPTDTQY
J: TRBJ2-3
length: 13
V: TRBV28
size: -

CDR3: ASSPNRQGTTLYEQY
J: TRBJ2-7
length: 15
V: TRBV5-1
size: once

CDR3: ASSVDGYNEQF
J: TRBJ2-1
length: 11
V: TRBV6-4
size: -

CDR3: ASSVTGQAYEQY
J: TRBJ2-7
length: 12
V: TRBV28
size: -

CDR3: ASSDRGETQY
J: TRBJ2-5
length: 10
V: TRBV11-2
size: -

CDR3: ASIDTGRNSYEQY
J: TRBJ2-7
length: 13
V: TRBV6-5
size: -